The clone carrying this TCR beta chain was seen ten or more times. This entry is derived from a study of blood T cells in healthy people across ages. The germline CDR1 and CDR2 sequences are LNHNV and YYDKDF (reference sequence). V lost 0 bases, J lost 1 base, and 5 bases stayed unmatched. The CDR3 extends over 16 amino acids. Combining a sample-barcoded 5' primer with a J-beta primer mix, a second PCR ran for roughly 7 to 11 cycles. TCRdb reprocessed the 5' RACE reads via MiXCR and lists one record per CDR3 protein. The repertoire includes about 930,000 distinct CDR3 sequences, approximately 32% of them detected once, and roughly 10% sits in the top ten. These same records also appear under a second study, on T cells of mothers and their children. As that report states: Unrelated pairs and related pairs have their TCR recombination output shaped similarly by thymic selection.

This clonotype originated in a woman aged 35 to 49 in good health. The sequenced sample was blood. This rearrangement joins TRBV15 to TRBJ2-7, with TRBD1 identical over 8 bases. CDR3 residues: CATSRDIGTGSYEQYF. For the CDR3, the DNA is TGTGCCACCAGCAGAGATATAGGGACAGGATCCTACGAGCAGTACTTC. Filled out from reference TRBV15 and TRBJ2-7, the complete variable domain reads DAMVIQNPRYQVTQFGKPVTLSCSQTLNHNVMYWYQQKSSQAPKLLFHYYDKDFNNEADTPDNFQSRRPNTSFCFLDIRSPGLGDTAMYLCATSRDIGTGSYEQYFGPGTRLTVT.